What follows are 19 T cell receptor beta chains derived from one specimen sequenced in a study of blood T cell repertoires in COVID-19. The repertoire was sequenced with immunoSEQ multiplex PCR; TCRdb's copy has only in-frame clones and lacks some. The sample holds some 200,000 clones, more than 80% seen once. Sequencing was performed on peripheral blood. The receptor set was obtained from a woman in her 30s with COVID-19, enrolled during active disease.

The chain has TRBV11-2 and TRBJ2-1, with TRBD1 matching 8 bases. The CDR3 consists of 16 residues. Trimming removed 5 bases from V and 0 bases from J; junction bases left unmatched: 6. Germline V gives CDR1 SGHAT, CDR2 FQNNGV. CDR3 sequence: CASSDLTGDSYNEQFF. The CDR3 DNA reads TGTGCCAGCAGCGACCTGACAGGGGACTCCTACAATGAGCAGTTCTTC.

The V call is TRBV5-4, the J call TRBJ2-5; 8 bases align to TRBD2. From germline, CDR1 is SGHNT and CDR2 YYREEE (reference sequence). Trimming at V came to 1 base and at J to 4 bases, leaving 3 bases not matched to a gene. The length of the CDR3 is 14 residues. The CDR3 DNA sequence: TGTGCCAGCAGCTTGAGGGCGGGGGGAGAGACCCAGTACTTC. Residues: CASSLRAGGETQYF.

V usage is TRBV7-2 and J usage is TRBJ2-1, with 8 bases aligning to TRBD1. CDR3 length: 11 amino acids. With 4 bases clipped from V and 10 bases from J, the junction kept 0 bases outside the gene matches. CDR1 SGHTA and CDR2 FQGNSA come from the germline V gene. The CDR3 here is CASSWTGEQFF. CDR3 in DNA: TGTGCCAGCAGCTGGACAGGGGAGCAGTTCTTC.

J is TRBJ1-2 and V is TRBV6-4, with D perhaps TRBD1 (5 bases). With 4 bases removed from V and 10 bases from J, the gap between germline ends came to 16 bases. Germline CDR1 and CDR2: MRHNA and SNTAGT. This CDR3 is built from 13 residues. The CDR3 DNA is TGTGCCAGCAGTGCTGATGAGGCGGGGGACTACACCTTC. The encoded protein is CASSADEAGDYTF.

The chain employs TRBV6-1 and TRBJ2-7, with D perhaps matching TRBD2 (6 bases). V shed 2 bases and J shed 2 bases, with 19 bases lying between them. The CDR3 runs to 17 residues. The germline CDR1 and CDR2 sequences are MNHNS and SASEGT. CDR3 sequence (DNA): TGTGCCAGCAGTGAAAAATGGTCCGGGGGAACCCCCTACGAGCAGTACTTC. Amino acids: CASSEKWSGGTPYEQYF.

V and J are TRBV7-2 and TRBJ2-5, with TRBD2 as a possible D gene (6 bases). This CDR3 spans 13 amino acids. CDR1 and CDR2 from the germline V gene are SGHTA and FQGNSA. V gave up 4 bases and J gave up 5 bases, with 11 bases separating them. CDR3 nucleotides: TGTGCCAGCAGCTCTAGCGCACGGGAGACCCAGTACTTC. Its translation is CASSSSARETQYF. The whole variable domain, remainder taken from reference TRBV7-2 and TRBJ2-5, is GAGVSQSPSNKVTEKGKDVELRCDPISGHTALYWYRQSLGQGLEFLIYFQGNSAPDKSGLPSDRFSAERTGGSVSTLTIQRTQQEDSAVYLCASSSSARETQYFGPGTRLLVL.

V usage is TRBV7-2 and J usage is TRBJ2-7, with 8 bases aligning to TRBD2. The V segment lost 2 bases and the J segment 0 bases; nucleotides outside the gene matches: 6. This CDR3 region has 16 residues. CDR1 and CDR2 (germline): SGHTA, FQGNSA. In DNA, the CDR3 is TGTGCCAGCAGCTTAATTGCGGGGGGTCTCTCCTACGAGCAGTACTTC. Its translation: CASSLIAGGLSYEQYF. Complete variable domain (other parts from reference TRBV7-2 and TRBJ2-7): GAGVSQSPSNKVTEKGKDVELRCDPISGHTALYWYRQSLGQGLEFLIYFQGNSAPDKSGLPSDRFSAERTGGSVSTLTIQRTQQEDSAVYLCASSLIAGGLSYEQYFGPGTRLTVT.

J is TRBJ1-4 and V is TRBV30; D call uncertain. The length of the CDR3 is 13 residues. V was pared by 0 bases and J by 6 bases, with 8 bases between. Germline V lookup: CDR1 GTSNPN, CDR2 SVGIG (reference sequence). The CDR3 DNA is TGTGCCTGGAGTGTTCTGACTTATGAAAAACTGTTTTTT. Protein: CAWSVLTYEKLFF. The entire variable domain, with the rest obtained from reference TRBV30 and TRBJ1-4, is as follows: SQTIHQWPATLVQPVGSPLSLECTVEGTSNPNLYWYRQAAGRGLQLLFYSVGIGQISSEVPQNLSASRPQDRQFILSSKKLLLSDSGFYLCAWSVLTYEKLFFGSGTQLSVL.

This clone was picked up one time. The chain is built from TRBV7-2 and TRBJ2-7; D gene ambiguous. Per germline, CDR1 SGHTA and CDR2 FQGNSA. Trimming stripped 5 bases from V and 0 bases from J, with 11 bases between. The CDR3 totals 14 residues. CDR3 amino acids: CASSLSDFSYEQYF. The CDR3 coding sequence is TGTGCCAGCAGCCTTTCAGACTTCTCCTACGAGCAGTACTTC.

The CDR3 nucleotides read TGTGCCAGTAGTATGTTTCAGGGGGGAGGCAGGGGCTCAGAGACCCAGTACTTC. It encodes CASSMFQGGGRGSETQYF. The V call is TRBV19, the J call TRBJ2-5, with D possibly matching TRBD1 (7 bases). V shed 3 bases and J shed 4 bases, with 24 bases lying between them. CDR3 length: 18 amino acids. CDR1 and CDR2 from the germline V gene are LNHDA and SQIVND (reference sequence).

The gene calls are TRBV27 and TRBJ2-7; the match to TRBD1 covers 7 bases. There are 14 residues in the CDR3. Per the germline V gene, CDR1 is MNHEY and CDR2 is SMNVEV (reference sequence). V lost 5 bases and J lost 1; bases outside the gene matches: 5. The DNA of the CDR3 is TGTGCCAGCAGTCCGCAGACAGGGTCCTACGAGCAGTACTTC. It yields the protein CASSPQTGSYEQYF.

The CDR3 bases are TGTGCCAGCAGCTTATCTGCGGGAGGACCCACAGATACGCAGTATTTT. This encodes CASSLSAGGPTDTQYF. The rearrangement uses TRBV7-9 and TRBJ2-3; 8 positions match TRBD2. The CDR3 runs to 16 residues. V was pared by 2 bases and J by 2 bases, with 6 bases of the junction left unmatched. Germline lookup yields CDR1 SEHNR and CDR2 FQNEAQ (reference sequence). The whole variable domain, remainder taken from reference TRBV7-9 and TRBJ2-3, is DTGVSQNPRHKITKRGQNVTFRCDPISEHNRLYWYRQTLGQGPEFLTYFQNEAQLEKSRLLSDRFSAERPKGSFSTLEIQRTEQGDSAMYLCASSLSAGGPTDTQYFGPGTRLTVL.

V is TRBV6-5 and J is TRBJ2-7; TRBD1 matches 11 bases. V lost 6 bases, J lost 4 bases, and 5 bases stayed unmatched. The CDR3 is made up of 14 amino acids. CDR1 MNHEY and CDR2 SVGAGI come from the germline V gene. The CDR3 region is CASRGTGGEYEQYF. CDR3 bases: TGTGCCAGCAGAGGGACAGGGGGGGAATACGAGCAGTACTTC.

The gene calls are TRBV18 and TRBJ2-1, with D possibly being TRBD1 (5 bases). Germline V gives CDR1 KGHSH, CDR2 LQKENI. V lost 4 bases and J 10 bases, leaving 14 bases between the germline ends. The CDR3 totals 13 residues. The CDR3 reads CASSLVRQKEQFF. The CDR3 nucleotides are TGTGCCAGCTCACTAGTTCGACAGAAGGAGCAGTTCTTC.

The chain joins TRBV28 to TRBJ1-2, with a tentative D call TRBD1 (5 bases). This CDR3 region has 13 residues. Germline V lookup: CDR1 MDHEN, CDR2 SYDVKM. Trimming left V 7 bases short and J 2 bases short, with 11 bases between. DNA of the CDR3: TGTGCCAGCACCTGGCAGGGCAACTATGGCTACACCTTC. As protein: CASTWQGNYGYTF.

The gene calls are TRBV29-1 and TRBJ2-1; 7 nucleotides match TRBD2. Germline CDR1 is SQVTM and CDR2 is ANQGSEA. Trimming took 3 bases from V and 4 from J; bases not matched to a gene: 6. The CDR3 is 14 residues long. The CDR3 loop reads CSVDPAGMYNEQFF. CDR3 bases: TGCAGCGTTGACCCAGCGGGGATGTACAATGAGCAGTTCTTC.

The gene calls are TRBV5-1 and TRBJ1-2; 7 positions agree with TRBD1. After removal of 0 bases from V and 6 bases from J, the junction contained 11 bases not matched to a gene. Germline-derived CDR1 and CDR2 are SGHRS and YFSETQ. The CDR3 sequence is 16 residues long. Written as DNA, the CDR3 is TGCGCCAGCAGCTTGGCCGGGGCAGGGGGTGCCCATGGCTACACCTTC. Protein sequence: CASSLAGAGGAHGYTF.

This chain uses TRBV19 with TRBJ1-5, with TRBD1 matching 7 bases. Germline-derived CDR1 and CDR2 are LNHDA and SQIVND (reference sequence). The junction had 1 base not matched to a gene; V was cut back by 0 bases and J by 2 bases. The CDR3 spans 15 residues. For the CDR3, the DNA is TGTGCCAGTAGTATAGAGGGGACAGGCAATCAGCCCCAGCATTTT. Protein: CASSIEGTGNQPQHF.

CDR3 amino acids: CASRNQGAYGYTF. The CDR3 nucleotides are TGTGCCAGCAGAAACCAGGGGGCGTATGGCTACACCTTC. The J gene is TRBJ1-2, the V gene TRBV6-5, with 8 positions matching TRBD1. Germline trimming cut 6 bases from V and 5 bases from J; bases unmatched to any gene: 5. The CDR3 contains 13 residues. Germline CDR1 reads MNHEY; CDR2 reads SVGAGI.